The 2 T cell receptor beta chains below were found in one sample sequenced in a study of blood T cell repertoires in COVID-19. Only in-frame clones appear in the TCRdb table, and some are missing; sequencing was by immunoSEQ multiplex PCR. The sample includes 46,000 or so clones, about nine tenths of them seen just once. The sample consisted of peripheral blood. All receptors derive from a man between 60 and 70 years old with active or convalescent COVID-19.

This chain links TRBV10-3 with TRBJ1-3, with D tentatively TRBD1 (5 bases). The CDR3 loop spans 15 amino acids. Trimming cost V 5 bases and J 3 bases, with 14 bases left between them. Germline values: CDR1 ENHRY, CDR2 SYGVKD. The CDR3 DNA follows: TGTGCCATCAGTCCGACAGAAGAGGATGGAAACACCATATATTTT. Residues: CAISPTEEDGNTIYF.

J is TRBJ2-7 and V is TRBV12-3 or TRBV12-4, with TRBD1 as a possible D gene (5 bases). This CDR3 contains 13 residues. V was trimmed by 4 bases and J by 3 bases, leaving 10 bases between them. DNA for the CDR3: TGTGCCAGCAGTTGGGGCACCAACTACGAGCAGTACTTC. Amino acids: CASSWGTNYEQYF.